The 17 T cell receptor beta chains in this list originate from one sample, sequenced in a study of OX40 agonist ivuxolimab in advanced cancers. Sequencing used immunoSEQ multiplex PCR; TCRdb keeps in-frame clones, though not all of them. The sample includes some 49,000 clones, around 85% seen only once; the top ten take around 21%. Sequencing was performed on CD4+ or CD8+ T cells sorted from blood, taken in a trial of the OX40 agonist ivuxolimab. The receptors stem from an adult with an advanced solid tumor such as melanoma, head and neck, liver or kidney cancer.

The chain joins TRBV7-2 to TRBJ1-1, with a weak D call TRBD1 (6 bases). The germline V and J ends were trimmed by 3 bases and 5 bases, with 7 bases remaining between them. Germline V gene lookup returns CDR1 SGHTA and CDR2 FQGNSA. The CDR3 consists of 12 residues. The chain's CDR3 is CASSFTGTEAFF. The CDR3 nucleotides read TGTGCCAGCAGCTTTACAGGGACTGAAGCTTTCTTT.

The CDR3 region is CASSQVKTSGEVYNEQFF. DNA for the CDR3: TGCGCCAGCAGCCAAGTAAAAACTAGCGGGGAGGTCTACAATGAGCAGTTCTTC. The chain carries TRBV4-3 and TRBJ2-1; 10 bases are a match to TRBD2. The CDR3 sequence is 18 residues long. The germline V gene has CDR1 LGHNA and CDR2 YSLEER. The ends lost 1 base at V and 3 bases at J; junction bases unmatched: 9.

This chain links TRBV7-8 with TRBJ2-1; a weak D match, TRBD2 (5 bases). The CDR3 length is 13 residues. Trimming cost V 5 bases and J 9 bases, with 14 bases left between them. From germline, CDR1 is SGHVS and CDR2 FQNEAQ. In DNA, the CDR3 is TGTGCCAGCAGCATAACAGCGGTCCCTGAGCAGTTCTTC. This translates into CASSITAVPEQFF.

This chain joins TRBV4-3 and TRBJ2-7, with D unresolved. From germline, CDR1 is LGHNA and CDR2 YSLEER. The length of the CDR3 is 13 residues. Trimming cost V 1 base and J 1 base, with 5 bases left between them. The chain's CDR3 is CASSQGPSYEQYF. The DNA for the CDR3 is TGCGCCAGCAGCCAAGGGCCATCCTACGAGCAGTACTTC.

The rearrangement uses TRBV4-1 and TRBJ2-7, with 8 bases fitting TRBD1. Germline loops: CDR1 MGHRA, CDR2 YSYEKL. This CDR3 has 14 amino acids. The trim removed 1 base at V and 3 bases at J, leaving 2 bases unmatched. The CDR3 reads CASSQGTGLYEQYV. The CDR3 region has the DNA TGCGCCAGCAGCCAAGGGACAGGGCTCTACGAGCAGTACGTC.

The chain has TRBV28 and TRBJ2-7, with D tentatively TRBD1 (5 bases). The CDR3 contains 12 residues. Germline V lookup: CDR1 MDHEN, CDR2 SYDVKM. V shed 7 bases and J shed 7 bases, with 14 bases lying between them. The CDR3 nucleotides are TGTGCCAGCAATCAGGGTTTTGGGGAGCAGTACGTC. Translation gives CASNQGFGEQYV.

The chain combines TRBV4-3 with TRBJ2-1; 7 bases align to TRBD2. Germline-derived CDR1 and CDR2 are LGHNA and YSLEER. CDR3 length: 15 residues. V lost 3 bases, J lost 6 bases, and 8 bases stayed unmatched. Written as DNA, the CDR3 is TGCGCCAGCAGCCAGAGCCTAGGGAGGGGCAATGAGCAGTTCTTC. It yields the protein CASSQSLGRGNEQFF.

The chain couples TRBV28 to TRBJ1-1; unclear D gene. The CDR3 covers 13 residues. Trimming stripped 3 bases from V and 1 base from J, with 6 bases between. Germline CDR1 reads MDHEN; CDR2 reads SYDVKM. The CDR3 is CASSLSWNTEAFF. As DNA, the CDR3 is TGTGCCAGCAGTTTGTCGTGGAACACTGAAGCTTTCTTT.

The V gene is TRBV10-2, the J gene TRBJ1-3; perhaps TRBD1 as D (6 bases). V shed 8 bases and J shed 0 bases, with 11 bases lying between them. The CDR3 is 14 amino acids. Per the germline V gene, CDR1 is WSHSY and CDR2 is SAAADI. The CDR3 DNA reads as TGCGCCAGCGAGGACAGTTACTCTGGAAACACCATATATTTT. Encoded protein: CASEDSYSGNTIYF.

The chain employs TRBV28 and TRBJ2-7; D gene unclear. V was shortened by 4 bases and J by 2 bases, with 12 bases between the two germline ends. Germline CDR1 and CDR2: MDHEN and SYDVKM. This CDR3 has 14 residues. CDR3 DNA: TGTGCCAGCAGTTCGCGGACGCCGACCTACGAGCAGTACTTC. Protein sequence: CASSSRTPTYEQYF. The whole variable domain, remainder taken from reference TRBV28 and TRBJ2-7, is DVKVTQSSRYLVKRTGEKVFLECVQDMDHENMFWYRQDPGLGLRLIYFSYDVKMKEKGDIPEGYSVSREKKERFSLILESASTNQTSMYLCASSSRTPTYEQYFGPGTRLTVT.

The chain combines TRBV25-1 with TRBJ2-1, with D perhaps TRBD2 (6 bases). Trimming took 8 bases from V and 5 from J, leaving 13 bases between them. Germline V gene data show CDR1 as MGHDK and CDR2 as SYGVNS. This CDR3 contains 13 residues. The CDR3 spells CASWDFPDNEQFF. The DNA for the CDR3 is TGTGCCAGCTGGGACTTCCCCGACAATGAGCAGTTCTTC.

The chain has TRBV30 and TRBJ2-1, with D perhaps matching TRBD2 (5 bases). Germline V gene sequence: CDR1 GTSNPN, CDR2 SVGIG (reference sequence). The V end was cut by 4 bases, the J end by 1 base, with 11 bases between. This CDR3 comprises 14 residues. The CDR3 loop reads CAWTRTPSYNEQFF. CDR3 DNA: TGTGCCTGGACCCGGACTCCTTCCTACAATGAGCAGTTCTTC.

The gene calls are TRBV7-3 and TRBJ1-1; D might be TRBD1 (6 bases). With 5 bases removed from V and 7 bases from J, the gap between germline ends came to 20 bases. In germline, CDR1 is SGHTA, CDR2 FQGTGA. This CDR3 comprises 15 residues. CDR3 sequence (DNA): TGTGCCAGCAGCCCAACGCCAGGGGAGTTGGTTGAAGCTTTCTTT. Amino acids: CASSPTPGELVEAFF.

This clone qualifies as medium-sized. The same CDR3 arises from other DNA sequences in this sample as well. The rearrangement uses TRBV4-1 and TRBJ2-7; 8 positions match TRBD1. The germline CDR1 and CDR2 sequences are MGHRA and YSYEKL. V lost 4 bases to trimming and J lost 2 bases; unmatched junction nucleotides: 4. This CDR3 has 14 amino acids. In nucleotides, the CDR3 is TGCGCCAGCAGCCGCGGGACAGGTACCTACGAGCAGTACGTC. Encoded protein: CASSRGTGTYEQYV.

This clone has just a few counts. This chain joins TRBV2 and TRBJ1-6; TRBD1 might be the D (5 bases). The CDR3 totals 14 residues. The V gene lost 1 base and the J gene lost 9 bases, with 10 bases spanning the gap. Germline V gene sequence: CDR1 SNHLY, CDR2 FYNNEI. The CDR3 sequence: CASSEGGRGSPLHF. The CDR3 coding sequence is TGTGCCAGCAGTGAAGGGGGCCGAGGTTCACCCCTCCACTTT.

This CDR3 reads CASSLKGGRGTGELFF. The CDR3 DNA reads as TGTGCCAGCAGCTTGAAGGGGGGCCGCGGCACCGGGGAGCTGTTTTTT. V is TRBV5-4 and J is TRBJ2-2, with D perhaps assigned TRBD1 or TRBD2 (6 bases each). Germline assignment: CDR1 SGHNT and CDR2 YYREEE (reference sequence). The germline V and J ends were trimmed by 1 base and 4 bases, with 14 bases remaining between them. The CDR3 spans 16 residues.

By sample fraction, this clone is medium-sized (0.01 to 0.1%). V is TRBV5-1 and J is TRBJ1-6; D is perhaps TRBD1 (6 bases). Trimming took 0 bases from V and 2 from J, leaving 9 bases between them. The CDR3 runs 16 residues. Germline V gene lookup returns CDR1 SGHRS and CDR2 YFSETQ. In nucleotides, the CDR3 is TGCGCCAGCAGCTTGGACAGGGTGGCCTATAATTCACCCCTCCACTTT. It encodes CASSLDRVAYNSPLHF.